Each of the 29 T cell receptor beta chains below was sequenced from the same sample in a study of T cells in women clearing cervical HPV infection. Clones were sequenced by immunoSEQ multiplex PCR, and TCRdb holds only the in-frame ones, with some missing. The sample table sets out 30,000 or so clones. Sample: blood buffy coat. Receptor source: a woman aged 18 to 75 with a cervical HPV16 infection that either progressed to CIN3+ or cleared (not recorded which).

CDR3 DNA, as far as it was read: TGCAGTGCTAGAGATCCCGAGGGGGTCGAG. It yields the protein CSARDPEGVE. Given in full, the CDR3 is CSARDPEGVEQYF. The chain combines TRBV20-1 with TRBJ2-7, with TRBD1 as a possible D gene (6 bases). With the read ending 3 residues before the CDR3 end, the germline J gene is used to fill in that end. Germline V gene data show CDR1 as DFQATT and CDR2 as SNEGSKA (reference sequence). This CDR3 region has 13 residues. The germline V and J ends were trimmed by 0 bases and 6 bases, with 12 bases remaining between them.

Incomplete CDR3 DNA: TGTGCCAGTAGTATAGTTGAGGGGGCAGGACAGCCC. Translation gives CASSIVEGAGQP. The full CDR3 reads CASSIVEGAGQPQHF. V and J are TRBV19 and TRBJ1-5; TRBD1 aligns across 7 bases. The read ends 3 residues before the CDR3 terminus; that terminus is restored from the germline J gene. Germline values: CDR1 LNHDA, CDR2 SQIVND (reference sequence). This CDR3 is built from 15 residues. With V trimmed by 1 base and J by 7 bases, 7 bases remained unmatched.

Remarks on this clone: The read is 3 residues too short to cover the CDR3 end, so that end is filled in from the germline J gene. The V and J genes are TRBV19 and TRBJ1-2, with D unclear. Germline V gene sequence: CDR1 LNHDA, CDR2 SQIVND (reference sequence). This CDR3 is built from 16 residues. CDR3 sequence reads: CASSISPRTSGYDYTF. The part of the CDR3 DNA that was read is TGTGCCAGTAGTATATCCCCGCGGACTAGCGGCTACGAC.

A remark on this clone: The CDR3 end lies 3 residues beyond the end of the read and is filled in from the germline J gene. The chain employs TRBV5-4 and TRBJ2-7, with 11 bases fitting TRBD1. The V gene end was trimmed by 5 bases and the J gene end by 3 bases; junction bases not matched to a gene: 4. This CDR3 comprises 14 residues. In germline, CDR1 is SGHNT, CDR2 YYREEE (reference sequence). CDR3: CASRAGTGGYEQYF. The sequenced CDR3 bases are TGTGCCAGCAGGGCCGGGACAGGGGGCTACGAG.

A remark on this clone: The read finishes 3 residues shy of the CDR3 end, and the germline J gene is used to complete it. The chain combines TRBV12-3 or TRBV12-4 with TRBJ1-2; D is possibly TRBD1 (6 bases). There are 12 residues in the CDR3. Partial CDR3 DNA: TGTGCCAGCAGTTCGAACAGGGACGGC. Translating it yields CASSSNRDG. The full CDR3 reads CASSSNRDGYTF.

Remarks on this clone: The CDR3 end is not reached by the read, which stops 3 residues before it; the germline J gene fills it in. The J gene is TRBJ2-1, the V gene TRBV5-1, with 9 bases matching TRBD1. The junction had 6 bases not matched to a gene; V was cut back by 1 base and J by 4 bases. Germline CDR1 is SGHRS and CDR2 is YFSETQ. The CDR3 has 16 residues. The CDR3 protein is CASSLPRTGEYNEQFF. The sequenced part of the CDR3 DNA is TGCGCCAGCAGCTTGCCGAGGACAGGGGAATACAATGAG.

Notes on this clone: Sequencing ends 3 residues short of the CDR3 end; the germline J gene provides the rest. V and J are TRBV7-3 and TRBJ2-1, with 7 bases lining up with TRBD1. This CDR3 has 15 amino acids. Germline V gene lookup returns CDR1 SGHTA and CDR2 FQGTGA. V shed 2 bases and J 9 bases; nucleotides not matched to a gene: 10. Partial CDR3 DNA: TGTGCCAGCAGCTTACTGCCCGGGACAGAGATTGAG. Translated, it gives CASSLLPGTEIE. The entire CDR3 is CASSLLPGTEIEQFF.

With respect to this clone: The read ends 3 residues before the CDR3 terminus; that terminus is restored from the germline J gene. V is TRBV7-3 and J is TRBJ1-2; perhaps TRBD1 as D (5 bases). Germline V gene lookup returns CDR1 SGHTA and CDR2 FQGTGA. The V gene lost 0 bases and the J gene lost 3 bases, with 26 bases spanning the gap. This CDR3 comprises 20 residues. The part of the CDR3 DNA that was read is TGTGCCAGCAGCTTAACCAGTACACGAGCCGCGGGACTCGGGGACTATGGC. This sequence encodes CASSLTSTRAAGLGDYG. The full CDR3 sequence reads CASSLTSTRAAGLGDYGYTF.

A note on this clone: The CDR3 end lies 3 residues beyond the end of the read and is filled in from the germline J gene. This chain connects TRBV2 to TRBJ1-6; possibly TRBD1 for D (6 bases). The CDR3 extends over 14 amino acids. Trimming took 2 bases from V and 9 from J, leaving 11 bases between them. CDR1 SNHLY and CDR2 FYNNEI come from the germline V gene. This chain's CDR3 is CASSEIGGGSPLHF. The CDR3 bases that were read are TGTGCCAGCAGTGAAATAGGGGGAGGTTCACCC.

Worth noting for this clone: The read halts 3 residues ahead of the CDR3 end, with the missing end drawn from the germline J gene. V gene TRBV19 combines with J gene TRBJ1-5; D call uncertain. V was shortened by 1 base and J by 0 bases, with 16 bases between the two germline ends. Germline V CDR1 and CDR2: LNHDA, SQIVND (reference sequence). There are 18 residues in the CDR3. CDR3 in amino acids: CASSIATQRGYSNQPQHF. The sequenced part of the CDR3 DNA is TGTGCCAGTAGTATAGCAACCCAACGGGGTTATAGCAATCAGCCC.

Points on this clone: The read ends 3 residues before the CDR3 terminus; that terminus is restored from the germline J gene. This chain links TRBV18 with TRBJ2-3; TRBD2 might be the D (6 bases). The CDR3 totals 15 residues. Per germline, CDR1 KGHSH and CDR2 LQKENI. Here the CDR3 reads CASSPRIADQETQYF. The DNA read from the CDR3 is TGTGCCAGCTCACCTAGAATAGCGGATCAAGAGACG.

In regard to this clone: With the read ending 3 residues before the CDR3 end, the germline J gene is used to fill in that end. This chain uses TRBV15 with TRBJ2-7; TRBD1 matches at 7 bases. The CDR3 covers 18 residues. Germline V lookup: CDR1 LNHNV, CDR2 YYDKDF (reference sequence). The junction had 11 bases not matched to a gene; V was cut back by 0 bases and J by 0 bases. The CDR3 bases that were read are TGTGCCACCAGCAGAGATAGTTCCATACAGGGGAGCTCCTACGAG. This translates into CATSRDSSIQGSSYE. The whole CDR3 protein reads CATSRDSSIQGSSYEQYF. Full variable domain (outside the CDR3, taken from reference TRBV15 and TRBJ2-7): DAMVIQNPRYQVTQFGKPVTLSCSQTLNHNVMYWYQQKSSQAPKLLFHYYDKDFNNEADTPDNFQSRRPNTSFCFLDIRSPGLGDTAMYLCATSRDSSIQGSSYEQYFGPGTRLTVT.

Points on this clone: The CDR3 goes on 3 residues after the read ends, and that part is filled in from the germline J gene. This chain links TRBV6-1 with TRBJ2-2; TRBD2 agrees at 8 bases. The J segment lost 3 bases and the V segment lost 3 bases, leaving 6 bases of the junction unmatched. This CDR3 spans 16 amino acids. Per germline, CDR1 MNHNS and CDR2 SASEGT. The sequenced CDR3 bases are TGTGCCAGCAGTGATGATGAGCGGGAGTACACCGGGGAG. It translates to CASSDDEREYTGE. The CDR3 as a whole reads CASSDDEREYTGELFF.

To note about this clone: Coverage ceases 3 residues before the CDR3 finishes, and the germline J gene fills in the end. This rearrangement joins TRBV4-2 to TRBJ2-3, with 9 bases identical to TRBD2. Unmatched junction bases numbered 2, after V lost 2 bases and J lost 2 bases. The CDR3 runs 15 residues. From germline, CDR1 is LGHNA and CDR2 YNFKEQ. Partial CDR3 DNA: TGTGCCAGCAGCCAACTAGCGGGGACCACAGATACG. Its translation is CASSQLAGTTDT. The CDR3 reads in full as CASSQLAGTTDTQYF.

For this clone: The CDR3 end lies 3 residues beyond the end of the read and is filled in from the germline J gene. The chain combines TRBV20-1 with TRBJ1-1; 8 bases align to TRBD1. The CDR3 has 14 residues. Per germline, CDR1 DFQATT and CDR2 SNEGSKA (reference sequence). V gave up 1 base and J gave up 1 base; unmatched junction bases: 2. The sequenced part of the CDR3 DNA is TGCAGTGCTAGAGGGACAGGGACGAACACTGAA. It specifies CSARGTGTNTE. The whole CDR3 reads CSARGTGTNTEAFF.

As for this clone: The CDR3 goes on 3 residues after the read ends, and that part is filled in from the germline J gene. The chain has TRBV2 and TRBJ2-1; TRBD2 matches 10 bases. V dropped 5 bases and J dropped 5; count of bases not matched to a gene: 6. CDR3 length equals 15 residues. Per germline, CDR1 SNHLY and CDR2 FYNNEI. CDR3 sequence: CASSSGRAPNNEQFF. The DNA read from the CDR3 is TGTGCCAGCAGTAGCGGGAGGGCCCCAAACAATGAG.

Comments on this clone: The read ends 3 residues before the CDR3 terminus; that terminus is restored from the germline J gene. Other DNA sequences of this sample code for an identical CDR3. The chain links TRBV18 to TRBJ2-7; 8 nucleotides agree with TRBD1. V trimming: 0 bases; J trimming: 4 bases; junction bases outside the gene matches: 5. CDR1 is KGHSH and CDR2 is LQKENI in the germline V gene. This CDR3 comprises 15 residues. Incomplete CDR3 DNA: TGTGCCAGCTCACCACCAGGACAGGGTCTATACGAG. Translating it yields CASSPPGQGLYE. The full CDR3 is CASSPPGQGLYEQYF.

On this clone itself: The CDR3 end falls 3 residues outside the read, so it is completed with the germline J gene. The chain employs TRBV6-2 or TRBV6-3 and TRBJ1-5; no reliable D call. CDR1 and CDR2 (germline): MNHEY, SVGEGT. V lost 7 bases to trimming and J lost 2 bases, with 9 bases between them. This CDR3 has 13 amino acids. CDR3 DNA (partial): TGTGCCAGCACAAGGCTGGGCAATCAGCCC. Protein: CASTRLGNQP. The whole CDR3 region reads CASTRLGNQPQHF.

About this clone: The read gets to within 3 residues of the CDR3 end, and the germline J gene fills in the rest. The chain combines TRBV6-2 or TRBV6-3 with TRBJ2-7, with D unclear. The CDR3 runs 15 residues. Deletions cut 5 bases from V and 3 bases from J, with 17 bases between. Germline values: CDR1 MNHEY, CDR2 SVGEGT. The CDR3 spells CASSPYQVGNYEQYF. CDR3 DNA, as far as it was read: TGTGCCAGCAGTCCCTACCAGGTGGGCAACTACGAG.

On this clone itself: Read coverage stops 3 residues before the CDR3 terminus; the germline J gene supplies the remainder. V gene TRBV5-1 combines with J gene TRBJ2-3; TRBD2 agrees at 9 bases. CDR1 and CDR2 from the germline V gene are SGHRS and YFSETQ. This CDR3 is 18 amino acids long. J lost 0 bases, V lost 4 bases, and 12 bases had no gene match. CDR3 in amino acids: CASSPKSGGPLSTDTQYF. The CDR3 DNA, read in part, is TGCGCCAGCAGCCCTAAAAGCGGGGGGCCTTTAAGCACAGATACG.

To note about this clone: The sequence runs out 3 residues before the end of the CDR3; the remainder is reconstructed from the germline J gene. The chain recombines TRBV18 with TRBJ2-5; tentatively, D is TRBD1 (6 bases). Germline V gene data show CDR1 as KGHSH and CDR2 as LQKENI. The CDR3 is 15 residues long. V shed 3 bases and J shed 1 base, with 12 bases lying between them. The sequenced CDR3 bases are TGTGCCAGCTCACCCCCGGGACAACCCCAAGAGACC. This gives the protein CASSPPGQPQET. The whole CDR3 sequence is CASSPPGQPQETQYF.

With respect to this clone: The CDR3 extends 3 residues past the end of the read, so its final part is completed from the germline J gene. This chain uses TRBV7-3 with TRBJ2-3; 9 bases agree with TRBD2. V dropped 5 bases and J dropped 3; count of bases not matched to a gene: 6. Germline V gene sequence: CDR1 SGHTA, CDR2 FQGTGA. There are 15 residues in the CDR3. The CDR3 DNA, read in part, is TGTGCCAGCAGCCTGGCGCGGGGGGGGACAGATACG. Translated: CASSLARGGTDT. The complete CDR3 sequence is CASSLARGGTDTQYF.

CDR3 DNA, as far as it was read: TGTGCCAGCAGCTTAGACAGCCCAACGTCACCA. Residues: CASSLDSPTSP. The whole CDR3 is CASSLDSPTSPLFF. The chain employs TRBV7-9 and TRBJ1-4; D not certain. From the germline J gene comes the end of the CDR3, since the read stops 3 residues before it. Germline-derived CDR1 and CDR2 are SEHNR and FQNEAQ (reference sequence). This CDR3 is 14 amino acids long.

The CDR3 sequence is CASSLSGQNTEAFF. Incomplete CDR3 DNA: TGTGCCAGCAGCTTATCCGGACAGAACACTGAA. The rearrangement uses TRBV7-9 and TRBJ1-1; possibly TRBD1 for D (5 bases). The read terminates 3 residues before the CDR3 end, so the remaining end is supplied by the germline J gene. This CDR3 is built from 14 residues. Trimming took off 2 bases at V and 1 base at J, with 8 bases between the two ends. The germline V gene encodes CDR1 SEHNR and CDR2 FQNEAQ (reference sequence).

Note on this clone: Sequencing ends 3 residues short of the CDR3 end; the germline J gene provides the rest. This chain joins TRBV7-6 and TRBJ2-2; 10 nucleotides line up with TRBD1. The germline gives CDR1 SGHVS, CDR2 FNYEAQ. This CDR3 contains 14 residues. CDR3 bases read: TGTGCCAGCAGCTGGGACAGGGGAAATGAAAAG. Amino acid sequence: CASSWDRGNEK. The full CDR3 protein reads CASSWDRGNEKLFF. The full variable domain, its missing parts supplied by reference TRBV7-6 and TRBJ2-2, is GAGVSQSPRYKVTKRGQDVALRCDPISGHVSLYWYRQALGQGPEFLTYFNYEAQQDKSGLPNDRFSAERPEGSISTLTIQRTEQRDSAMYRCASSWDRGNEKLFFGEGSRLTVL.

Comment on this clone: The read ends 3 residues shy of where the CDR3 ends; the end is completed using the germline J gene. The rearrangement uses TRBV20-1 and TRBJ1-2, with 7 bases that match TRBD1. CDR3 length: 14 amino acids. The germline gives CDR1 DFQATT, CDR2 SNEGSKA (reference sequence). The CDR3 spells CSASTQGSGGGYTF. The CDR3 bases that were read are TGCAGTGCTAGTACACAGGGGAGCGGGGGAGGC.

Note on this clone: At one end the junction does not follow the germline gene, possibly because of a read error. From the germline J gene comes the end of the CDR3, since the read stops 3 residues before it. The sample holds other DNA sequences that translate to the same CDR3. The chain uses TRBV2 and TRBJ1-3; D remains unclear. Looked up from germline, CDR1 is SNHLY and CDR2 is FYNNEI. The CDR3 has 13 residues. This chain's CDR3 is CASGRWSGNTIYF. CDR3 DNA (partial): TGTGCCAGCGGCAGGTGGTCCGGAAACACG.

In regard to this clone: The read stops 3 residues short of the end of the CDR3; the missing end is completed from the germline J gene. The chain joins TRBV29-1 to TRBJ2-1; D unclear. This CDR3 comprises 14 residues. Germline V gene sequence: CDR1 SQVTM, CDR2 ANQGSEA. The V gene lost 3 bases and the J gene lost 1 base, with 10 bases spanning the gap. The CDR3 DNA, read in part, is TGCAGCGTTGACGGGTCGAAATCCTACAATGAG. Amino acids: CSVDGSKSYNE. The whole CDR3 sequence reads CSVDGSKSYNEQFF.

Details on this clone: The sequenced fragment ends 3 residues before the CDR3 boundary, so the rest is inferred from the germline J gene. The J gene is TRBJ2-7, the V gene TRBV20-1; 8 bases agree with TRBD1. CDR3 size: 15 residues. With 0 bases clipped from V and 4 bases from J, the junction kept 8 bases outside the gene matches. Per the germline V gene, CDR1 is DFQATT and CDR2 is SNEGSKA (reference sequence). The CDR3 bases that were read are TGCAGTGCTAGAGATCCGACAGGGGCTGTATACGAG. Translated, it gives CSARDPTGAVYE. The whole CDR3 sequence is CSARDPTGAVYEQYF.